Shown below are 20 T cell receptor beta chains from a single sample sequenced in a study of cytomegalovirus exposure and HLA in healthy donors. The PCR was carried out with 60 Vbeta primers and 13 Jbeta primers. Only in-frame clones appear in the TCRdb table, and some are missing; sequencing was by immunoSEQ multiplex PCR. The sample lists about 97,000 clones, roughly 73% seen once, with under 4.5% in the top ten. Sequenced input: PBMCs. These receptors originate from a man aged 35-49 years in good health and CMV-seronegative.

CDR3 protein: CASSPGQIYNEQFF. The CDR3 nucleotides read TGTGCCAGCAGTCCAGGACAGATTTACAATGAGCAGTTCTTC. This chain connects TRBV6-1 to TRBJ2-1; weak D call: TRBD1 (6 bases). This CDR3 spans 14 amino acids. Germline CDR1 MNHNS, CDR2 SASEGT. Between the trimmed V and J ends, which lost 5 bases and 4 bases, there was a span of 12 bases.

In DNA, the CDR3 is TGTGCCAGCAGCGCGACAGGGAACTATGGCTACACCTTC. Its translation: CASSATGNYGYTF. The genes are TRBV7-9 and TRBJ1-2; TRBD1 matches 7 bases. The CDR3 is made up of 13 amino acids. Looked up from germline, CDR1 is SEHNR and CDR2 is FQNEAQ (reference sequence). J was trimmed by 2 bases and V by 5 bases; bases with no gene match: 2.

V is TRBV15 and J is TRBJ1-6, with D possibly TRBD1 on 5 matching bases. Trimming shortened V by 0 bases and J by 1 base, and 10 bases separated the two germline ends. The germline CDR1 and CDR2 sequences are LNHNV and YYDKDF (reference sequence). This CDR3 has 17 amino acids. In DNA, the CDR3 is TGTGCCACCAGCAGAGATAGGGCAGGGTCCTATAATTCACCCCTCCACTTT. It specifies CATSRDRAGSYNSPLHF. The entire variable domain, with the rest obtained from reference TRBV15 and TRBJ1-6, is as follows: DAMVIQNPRYQVTQFGKPVTLSCSQTLNHNVMYWYQQKSSQAPKLLFHYYDKDFNNEADTPDNFQSRRPNTSFCFLDIRSPGLGDTAMYLCATSRDRAGSYNSPLHFGNGTRLTVT.

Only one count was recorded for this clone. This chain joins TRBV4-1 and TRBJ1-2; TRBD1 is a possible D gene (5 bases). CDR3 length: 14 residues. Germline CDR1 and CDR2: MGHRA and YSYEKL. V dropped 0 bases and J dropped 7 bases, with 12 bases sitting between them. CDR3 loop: CASSQEAGFGGYTF. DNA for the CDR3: TGCGCCAGCAGCCAAGAGGCAGGGTTCGGTGGCTACACCTTC.

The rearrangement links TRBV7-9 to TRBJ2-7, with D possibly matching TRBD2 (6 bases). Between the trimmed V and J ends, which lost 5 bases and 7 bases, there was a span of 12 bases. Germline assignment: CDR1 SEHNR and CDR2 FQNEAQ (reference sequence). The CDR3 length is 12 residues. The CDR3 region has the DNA TGTGCCAGCAGCCCCTTTGGGGGGGAGCAGTACTTC. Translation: CASSPFGGEQYF.

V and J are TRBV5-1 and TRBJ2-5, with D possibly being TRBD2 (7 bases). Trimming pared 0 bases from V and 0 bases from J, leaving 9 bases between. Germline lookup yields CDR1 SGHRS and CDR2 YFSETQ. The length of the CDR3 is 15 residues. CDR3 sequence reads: CASSLEGGYQETQYF. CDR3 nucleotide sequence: TGCGCCAGCAGCTTGGAGGGGGGGTACCAAGAGACCCAGTACTTC.

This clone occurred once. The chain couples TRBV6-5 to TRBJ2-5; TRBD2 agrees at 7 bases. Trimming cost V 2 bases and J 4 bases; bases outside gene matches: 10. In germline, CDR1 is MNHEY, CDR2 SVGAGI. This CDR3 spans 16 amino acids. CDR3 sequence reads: CASSYAPRAGLETQYF. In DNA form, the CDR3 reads TGTGCCAGCAGTTACGCGCCAAGAGCGGGGTTAGAGACCCAGTACTTC.

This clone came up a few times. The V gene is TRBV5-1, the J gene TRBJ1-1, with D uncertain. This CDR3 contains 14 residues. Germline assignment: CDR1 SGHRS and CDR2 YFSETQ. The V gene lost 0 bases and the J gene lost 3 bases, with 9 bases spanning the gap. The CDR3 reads CASSLGAGYTEAFF. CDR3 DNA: TGCGCCAGCAGCTTGGGGGCTGGGTACACTGAAGCTTTCTTT.

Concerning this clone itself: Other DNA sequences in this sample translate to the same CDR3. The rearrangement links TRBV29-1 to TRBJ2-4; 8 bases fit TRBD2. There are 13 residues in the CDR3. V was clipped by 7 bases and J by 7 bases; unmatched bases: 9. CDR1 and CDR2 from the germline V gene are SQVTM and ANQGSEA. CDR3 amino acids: CSAALAVDNIQYF. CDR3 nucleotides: TGCAGCGCCGCACTAGCGGTGGATAACATTCAGTACTTC.

This chain's CDR3 is CASSYPGGAMRYTF. Written as DNA, the CDR3 is TGTGCCAGCAGTTACCCCGGGGGGGCTATGCGCTACACCTTC. The genes are TRBV28 and TRBJ1-2; tentative D call: TRBD1 (6 bases). Germline V gives CDR1 MDHEN, CDR2 SYDVKM. The V gene lost 4 bases and the J gene lost 9 bases, with 18 bases spanning the gap. The CDR3 length is 14 residues.

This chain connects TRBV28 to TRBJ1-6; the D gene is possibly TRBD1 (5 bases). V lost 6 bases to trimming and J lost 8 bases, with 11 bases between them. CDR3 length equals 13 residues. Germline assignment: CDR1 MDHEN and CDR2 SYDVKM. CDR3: CASSLYRYSPLHF. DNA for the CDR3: TGTGCCAGCAGCCTTTACAGGTATTCACCCCTCCACTTT.

CDR3 DNA: TGTGCCAGCAGTGACCTACTAGCGGGGGACTACAATGAGCAGTTCTTC. The encoded protein is CASSDLLAGDYNEQFF. V usage is TRBV2 and J usage is TRBJ2-1, with 11 bases matching TRBD2. Germline V lookup: CDR1 SNHLY, CDR2 FYNNEI. The CDR3 loop spans 16 amino acids. The J segment lost 3 bases and the V segment lost 3 bases, leaving 4 bases of the junction unmatched.

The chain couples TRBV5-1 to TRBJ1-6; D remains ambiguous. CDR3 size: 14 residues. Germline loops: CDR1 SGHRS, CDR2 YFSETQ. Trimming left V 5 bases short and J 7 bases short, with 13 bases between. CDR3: CASRQIQGNSPLHF. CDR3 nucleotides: TGCGCCAGCAGACAGATTCAAGGAAATTCACCCCTCCACTTT.

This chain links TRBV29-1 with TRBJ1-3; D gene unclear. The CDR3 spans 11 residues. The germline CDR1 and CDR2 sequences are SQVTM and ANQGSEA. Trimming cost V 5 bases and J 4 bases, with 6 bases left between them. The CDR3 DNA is TGCAGCGTTCTCAGGGGAAACACCATATATTTT. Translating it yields CSVLRGNTIYF.

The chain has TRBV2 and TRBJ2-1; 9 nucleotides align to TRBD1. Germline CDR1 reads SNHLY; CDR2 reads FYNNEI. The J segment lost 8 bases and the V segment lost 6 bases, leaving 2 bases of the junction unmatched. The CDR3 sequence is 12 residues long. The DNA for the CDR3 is TGTGCCAGCAGAGACAGGGGGGATGAGCAGTTCTTC. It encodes CASRDRGDEQFF.

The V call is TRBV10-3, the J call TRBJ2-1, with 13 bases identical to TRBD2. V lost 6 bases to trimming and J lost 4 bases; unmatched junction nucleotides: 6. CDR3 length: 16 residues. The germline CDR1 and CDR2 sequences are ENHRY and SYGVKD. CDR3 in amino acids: CAIRPGTSGNYNEQFF. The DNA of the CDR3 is TGTGCCATCAGGCCCGGGACTAGCGGGAATTACAATGAGCAGTTCTTC.

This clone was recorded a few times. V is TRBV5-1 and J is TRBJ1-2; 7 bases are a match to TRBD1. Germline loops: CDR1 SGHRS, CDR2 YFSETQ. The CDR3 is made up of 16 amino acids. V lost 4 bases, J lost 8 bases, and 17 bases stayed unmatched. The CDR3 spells CASSPRQGHSSQGYTF. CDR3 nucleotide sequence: TGCGCCAGCAGCCCGAGACAGGGCCATTCGTCTCAGGGCTACACCTTC.

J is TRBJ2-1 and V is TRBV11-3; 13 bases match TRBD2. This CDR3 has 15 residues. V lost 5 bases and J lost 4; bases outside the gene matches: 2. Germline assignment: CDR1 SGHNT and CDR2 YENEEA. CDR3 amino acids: CASSTTSGGYNEQFF. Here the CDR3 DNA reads TGTGCCAGCAGCACGACTAGCGGGGGGTACAATGAGCAGTTCTTC.

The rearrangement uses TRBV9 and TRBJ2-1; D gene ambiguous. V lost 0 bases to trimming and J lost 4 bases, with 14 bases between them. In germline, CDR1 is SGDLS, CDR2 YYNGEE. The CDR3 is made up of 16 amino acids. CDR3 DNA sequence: TGTGCCAGCAGCGTAGGGATAGGAGAAGATTACAATGAGCAGTTCTTC. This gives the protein CASSVGIGEDYNEQFF.

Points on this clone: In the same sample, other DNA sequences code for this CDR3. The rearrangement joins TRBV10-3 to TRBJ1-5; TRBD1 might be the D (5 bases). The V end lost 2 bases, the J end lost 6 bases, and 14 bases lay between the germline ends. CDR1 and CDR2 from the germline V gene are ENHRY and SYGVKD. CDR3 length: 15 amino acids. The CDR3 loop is CAISEGQGFGQPQHF. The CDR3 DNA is TGTGCCATCAGTGAGGGGCAGGGTTTCGGTCAGCCCCAGCATTTT.